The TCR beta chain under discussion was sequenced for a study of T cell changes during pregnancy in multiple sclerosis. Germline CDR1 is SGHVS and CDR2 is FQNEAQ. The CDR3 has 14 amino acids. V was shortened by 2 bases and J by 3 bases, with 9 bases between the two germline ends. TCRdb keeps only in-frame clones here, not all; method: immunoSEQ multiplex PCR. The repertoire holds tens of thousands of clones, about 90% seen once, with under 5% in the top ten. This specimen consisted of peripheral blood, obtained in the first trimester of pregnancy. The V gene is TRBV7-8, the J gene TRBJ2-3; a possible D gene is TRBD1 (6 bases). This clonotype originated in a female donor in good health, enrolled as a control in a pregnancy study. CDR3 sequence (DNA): TGTGCCAGCAGCTTAACAGGGACGACAGATACGCAGTATTTT. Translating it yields CASSLTGTTDTQYF. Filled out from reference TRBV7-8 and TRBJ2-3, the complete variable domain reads GAGVSQSPRYKVAKRGQDVALRCDPISGHVSLFWYQQALGQGPEFLTYFQNEAQLDKSGLPSDRFFAERPEGSVSTLKIQRTQQEDSAVYLCASSLTGTTDTQYFGPGTRLTVL.